The next 10 T cell receptor beta chains were all read from a single sample in a study of blood T cells in healthy people across ages. Primed by a sample-barcoded 5' primer and a J-beta primer mix, a second PCR proceeded for roughly 7 to 12 cycles. TCRdb recomputed calls from the 5' RACE reads with MiXCR, one row per CDR3 protein. The repertoire holds some 1.5 million distinct CDR3 sequences, with roughly 30% as singletons. The sequenced sample was blood. These receptors were taken from a woman aged 25-40 years in good health.

Ten or more counts support this clonotype. V is TRBV28 and J is TRBJ2-1; the D gene is possibly TRBD1 (7 bases). V lost 7 bases, J lost 1 base, and 14 bases lay in between. Germline V gene data show CDR1 as MDHEN and CDR2 as SYDVKM. This CDR3 has 15 residues. CDR3 amino acids: CASKEGQLSYNEQFF. The CDR3 nucleotides read TGTGCCAGCAAGGAGGGACAGCTTTCCTACAATGAGCAGTTCTTC.

CDR3 in amino acids: CASSPPGQGGQPQHF. CDR3 nucleotides: TGTGCCAGCAGTCCGCCGGGACAGGGAGGTCAGCCCCAGCATTTT. V is TRBV28 and J is TRBJ1-5; 9 positions match TRBD1. Germline CDR1 reads MDHEN; CDR2 reads SYDVKM. The CDR3 runs 15 residues. J gave up 6 bases and V 5 bases, and 8 bases lay outside the gene matches.

This clonotype was seen at least ten times. The gene calls are TRBV7-2 and TRBJ2-3, with TRBD2 matching over 7 bases. This CDR3 region has 14 residues. The ends lost 7 bases at V and 2 bases at J; junction bases unmatched: 6. Germline V gene data show CDR1 as SGHTA and CDR2 as FQGNSA. CDR3 residues: CASTWLADTDTQYF. The DNA for the CDR3 is TGTGCCAGCACTTGGCTAGCGGACACAGATACGCAGTATTTT.

The sample holds many counts of this clonotype. The DNA for the CDR3 is TGTGCCTCCCAGGAGGGCTACGAGCAGTACTTC. Its translation: CASQEGYEQYF. The rearrangement links TRBV12-3 or TRBV12-4 to TRBJ2-7, with D perhaps matching TRBD2 (6 bases). V was trimmed by 11 bases and J by 3 bases, leaving 11 bases between them. The CDR3 length is 11 residues.

This clonotype was seen only a few times. The V and J genes are TRBV12-3 or TRBV12-4 and TRBJ1-4; 7 bases are a match to TRBD1. V dropped 6 bases and J dropped 4; count of bases not matched to a gene: 5. CDR3 length equals 14 residues. The DNA of the CDR3 is TGTGCCAGCAGGCAGGGGGTGAATAATGAAAAACTGTTTTTT. This encodes CASRQGVNNEKLFF.

This clonotype came up once. A much larger clone sits a single nucleotide away, making a read error possible. V gene TRBV12-3 or TRBV12-4 combines with J gene TRBJ2-5, with TRBD1 matching over 10 bases. Trimming at V came to 5 bases and at J to 11 bases, leaving 23 bases not matched to a gene. This CDR3 spans 18 amino acids. The CDR3 protein is CASSPGTGEGVPYNEQYF. CDR3 DNA sequence: TGTGCCAGCAGTCCCGGGACAGGGGAAGGGGTTCCCTACAATGAGCAGTACTTC.

This clonotype was picked up a small number of times. The chain joins TRBV10-1 to TRBJ2-7, with 9 bases that match TRBD2. Unmatched junction bases numbered 9, after V lost 2 bases and J lost 4 bases. Germline V lookup: CDR1 WNHNN, CDR2 SYGVQD (reference sequence). The CDR3 loop spans 16 amino acids. The CDR3 nucleotides are TGCGCCAGCAGTGAGAATTGGCTAGCGGGGATTTACGAGCAGTACTTC. Amino acid sequence: CASSENWLAGIYEQYF.

V is TRBV7-8 and J is TRBJ2-1; 12 bases map to TRBD2. Germline assignment: CDR1 SGHVS and CDR2 FQNEAQ. The CDR3 loop spans 20 amino acids. Losses at the gene ends were 0 bases for V and 8 bases for J; bases not matched to a gene: 17. CDR3 sequence: CASSLARGLAGSGLEDEQFF. CDR3 bases: TGTGCCAGCAGCTTAGCGAGAGGACTAGCGGGATCGGGGCTTGAGGATGAGCAGTTCTTC.

Turning to this clonotype: This may come from a read error, since a much larger clone is one base off. The chain joins TRBV9 to TRBJ1-2; D possibly corresponds to TRBD1 (5 bases). Trimming pared 3 bases from V and 5 bases from J, leaving 14 bases between. Per the germline V gene, CDR1 is SGDLS and CDR2 is YYNGEE. This CDR3 has 14 amino acids. Here the CDR3 reads CASSGIGVGYGYTF. The CDR3 nucleotides read TGTGCCAGCAGCGGCATAGGGGTAGGATATGGCTACACCTTC.

The V call is TRBV20-1, the J call TRBJ2-1; 12 bases line up with TRBD2. Trimming at V came to 4 bases and at J to 7 bases, leaving 11 bases not matched to a gene. The CDR3 sequence is 16 residues long. Germline values: CDR1 DFQATT, CDR2 SNEGSKA (reference sequence). CDR3 coding DNA: TGCAGTGCTACTAGACTAGCGGGAGCGGGCGGAAATGAGCAGTTCTTC. Amino acid sequence: CSATRLAGAGGNEQFF.